These T cell receptor beta chains were read from a single sample in a study of T cell responses to AZD1222 COVID-19 vaccine. The table came from immunoSEQ multiplex PCR; TCRdb's copy has only in-frame clones and leaves some out. The sample consists of 120,000 to 150,000 clones, around nine tenths of them appearing once. The sequences come from peripheral blood, collected on day 0 of AZD1222 vaccination. These receptors all stem from an adult in good health. Both conserved end residues are part of each CDR3. D genes are given only for firm matches. Not every row has a clone size; where given, it reads once, few, many or a size class.

clone size: .; V gene: TRBV28; J gene: TRBJ2-1; D gene: TRBD2; CDR3 protein: CASRTRLAGGTIEQFF; CDR3 DNA: TGTGCCAGCAGGACGCGACTAGCGGGGGGTACAATTGAGCAGTTCTTC
clone size: .; V gene: TRBV7-9; J gene: TRBJ2-4; D gene: TRBD1; CDR3 protein: CASSPDGGQGVSKNIQYF; CDR3 DNA: TGTGCCAGCAGCCCCGATGGGGGACAGGGAGTTTCCAAAAACATTCAGTACTTC
clone size: .; V gene: TRBV7-2; J gene: TRBJ2-5; D gene: TRBD2; CDR3 protein: CASSYGLAGETQYF; CDR3 DNA: TGTGCCAGCAGCTACGGACTAGCCGGAGAGACCCAGTACTTC
clone size: .; V gene: TRBV7-2; J gene: TRBJ1-1; D gene: TRBD1; CDR3 protein: CASSWTGANTEAFF; CDR3 DNA: TGTGCCAGCAGCTGGACAGGTGCTAACACTGAAGCTTTCTTT
clone size: once; V gene: TRBV21-1; J gene: TRBJ2-7; D gene: .; CDR3 protein: CASSNSSLTYEQYF; CDR3 DNA: TGTGCCAGCAGCAATTCCAGTCTAACCTACGAGCAGTACTTC
clone size: once; V gene: TRBV5-4; J gene: TRBJ2-7; D gene: TRBD1; CDR3 protein: CASRLTQGVRAYEQYF; CDR3 DNA: TGTGCCAGCAGGTTAACACAGGGGGTTAGGGCATACGAGCAGTACTTC
clone size: .; V gene: TRBV4-3; J gene: TRBJ1-6; D gene: .; CDR3 protein: CASSQERGAVNSPLHF; CDR3 DNA: TGCGCCAGCAGCCAAGAACGGGGGGCCGTTAATTCACCCCTCCACTTT
clone size: .; V gene: TRBV7-9; J gene: TRBJ1-1; D gene: .; CDR3 protein: CASSPPFTYTKNTEAFF; CDR3 DNA: TGTGCCAGCAGCCCCCCGTTCACGTACACAAAGAACACTGAAGCTTTCTTT
clone size: .; V gene: TRBV5-1; J gene: TRBJ2-1; D gene: .; CDR3 protein: CASSLLGDNEQFF; CDR3 DNA: TGCGCCAGCAGCTTACTTGGTGACAATGAGCAGTTCTTC
clone size: .; V gene: TRBV6-2/TRBV6-3; J gene: TRBJ2-3; D gene: .; CDR3 protein: CASSDRYTDTQYF; CDR3 DNA: TGTGCCAGCAGTGACAGATACACAGATACGCAGTATTTT
clone size: .; V gene: TRBV20-1; J gene: TRBJ1-1; D gene: TRBD1; CDR3 protein: CSARDRAPEAFF; CDR3 DNA: TGCAGTGCTCGTGACAGGGCTCCTGAAGCTTTCTTT
clone size: .; V gene: TRBV11-1; J gene: TRBJ2-2; D gene: .; CDR3 protein: CASSSMGYTGELFF; CDR3 DNA: TGTGCCAGCAGCTCCATGGGGTACACCGGGGAGCTGTTTTTT
clone size: .; V gene: TRBV4-2; J gene: TRBJ2-7; D gene: .; CDR3 protein: CASSQVRQGSYEQYF; CDR3 DNA: TGTGCCAGCAGCCAAGTTCGGCAGGGCTCCTACGAGCAGTACTTC
clone size: .; V gene: TRBV7-9; J gene: TRBJ1-6; D gene: .; CDR3 protein: CASSPEGNSPLHF; CDR3 DNA: TGTGCCAGCAGCCCAGAGGGAAATTCACCCCTCCACTTT
clone size: once; V gene: TRBV2; J gene: TRBJ1-2; D gene: .; CDR3 protein: CASHPGRDTGPYGYTF; CDR3 DNA: TGTGCCAGCCACCCCGGGCGGGACACCGGCCCTTATGGCTACACCTTC
clone size: .; V gene: TRBV12-3/TRBV12-4; J gene: TRBJ2-7; D gene: TRBD2; CDR3 protein: CASSASSGYEQYF; CDR3 DNA: TGTGCCAGCAGCGCGTCTAGCGGCTACGAGCAGTACTTC
clone size: .; V gene: TRBV6-4; J gene: TRBJ1-4; D gene: TRBD1; CDR3 protein: CASSDSRQGYGGEKLFF; CDR3 DNA: TGTGCCAGCAGTGACTCGAGACAGGGGTATGGTGGTGAAAAACTGTTTTTT
clone size: .; V gene: TRBV10-3; J gene: TRBJ1-4; D gene: TRBD1; CDR3 protein: CAIGAPDRVNEKLFF; CDR3 DNA: TGTGCCATCGGGGCCCCAGACAGGGTTAATGAAAAACTGTTTTTT
clone size: once; V gene: TRBV4-3; J gene: TRBJ1-3; D gene: .; CDR3 protein: CASSQVGVGNTIYF; CDR3 DNA: TGCGCCAGCAGCCAAGTCGGCGTTGGAAACACCATATATTTT
clone size: .; V gene: TRBV7-8; J gene: TRBJ1-5; D gene: TRBD1; CDR3 protein: CASSPSRQGLWPQHF; CDR3 DNA: TGTGCCAGCAGCCCATCTCGACAGGGTCTTTGGCCCCAGCATTTT
clone size: .; V gene: TRBV4-2; J gene: TRBJ1-2; D gene: TRBD1; CDR3 protein: CASSQARTGIGGYTF; CDR3 DNA: TGTGCCAGCAGCCAAGCGAGGACAGGGATTGGAGGCTACACCTTC
clone size: .; V gene: TRBV5-1; J gene: TRBJ2-5; D gene: .; CDR3 protein: CASSPPRGETQYF; CDR3 DNA: TGCGCCAGCAGCCCCCCGCGAGGAGAGACCCAGTACTTC
clone size: .; V gene: TRBV28; J gene: TRBJ2-6; D gene: .; CDR3 protein: CASFLLRLVGGGGANVLTF; CDR3 DNA: TGTGCCAGCTTTTTATTACGGCTTGTGGGAGGGGGAGGGGCCAACGTCCTGACTTTC
clone size: .; V gene: TRBV28; J gene: TRBJ2-2; D gene: .; CDR3 protein: CASSPPGSFNTGELFF; CDR3 DNA: TGTGCCAGCAGTCCCCCGGGGAGTTTCAACACCGGGGAGCTGTTTTTT
clone size: few; V gene: TRBV27; J gene: TRBJ2-7; D gene: TRBD2; CDR3 protein: CASRSLASHSYEQYF; CDR3 DNA: TGTGCCAGCAGATCACTAGCGTCTCATTCCTACGAGCAGTACTTC
clone size: .; V gene: TRBV6-6; J gene: TRBJ2-7; D gene: TRBD1; CDR3 protein: CASSPGTGAPEQYF; CDR3 DNA: TGTGCCAGCAGCCCCGGGACAGGGGCCCCCGAGCAGTACTTC
clone size: .; V gene: TRBV2; J gene: TRBJ1-3; D gene: TRBD1; CDR3 protein: CASSSNNRGLNTIYF; CDR3 DNA: TGTGCCAGCTCGTCAAATAACAGGGGTTTAAACACCATATATTTT
clone size: .; V gene: TRBV5-1; J gene: TRBJ2-1; D gene: .; CDR3 protein: CASSQDREGNEQFF; CDR3 DNA: TGCGCCAGCAGCCAGGACAGGGAGGGAAATGAGCAGTTCTTC
clone size: .; V gene: TRBV6-2/TRBV6-3; J gene: TRBJ1-6; D gene: .; CDR3 protein: CASSRGNSPLHF; CDR3 DNA: TGTGCCAGCAGCCGGGGGAATTCACCCCTCCACTTT
clone size: .; V gene: TRBV6-1; J gene: TRBJ1-2; D gene: .; CDR3 protein: CASSEWGPNDGYTF; CDR3 DNA: TGTGCCAGCAGTGAATGGGGGCCGAATGATGGCTACACCTTC
clone size: .; V gene: TRBV7-9; J gene: TRBJ2-6; D gene: .; CDR3 protein: CASSFTGSGANVLTF; CDR3 DNA: TGTGCCAGCAGCTTTACCGGCTCTGGGGCCAACGTCCTGACTTTC
clone size: .; V gene: TRBV15; J gene: TRBJ1-4; D gene: .; CDR3 protein: CATSGGPDNEKLFF; CDR3 DNA: TGTGCCACCAGCGGGGGACCGGATAATGAAAAACTGTTTTTT